The rows below give T cell receptor beta chains drawn from one sample of a study of shared clonotypes between healthy human individuals. Repertoires were generated with immunoSEQ multiplex PCR, while TCRdb's copy carries only in-frame clones and drops some. The sample lists just over 2,000,000 clones; 95% were seen once. Sequencing was done on a sample of naive CD4+ T cells sorted from blood. Receptor source: a man between 18 and 35 years old in good health. CDR3s leave out the opening cysteine and the closing phenylalanine or tryptophan. Fields, in order: CDR3 protein, J gene, V gene, clone size. Clone sizes are given selectively: once, few, many, or a class where the clone is expanded.

ASSPLLTGLAKNIQY | TRBJ2-4 | TRBV7-9 | NA
ASRGEIGWANQPQH | TRBJ1-5 | TRBV2 | NA
ASGLSHGGQN | TRBJ2-7 | TRBV12-5 | NA
AISSSGTLTEQY | TRBJ2-7 | TRBV10-3 | NA
ASSGRDLGNTIY | TRBJ1-3 | TRBV6-1 | NA
ASGLVAGGNTGELF | TRBJ2-2 | TRBV12-5 | NA
ASSQGGWVLGETQY | TRBJ2-5 | TRBV4-1 | NA
ASSPSSGRGETQY | TRBJ2-5 | TRBV7-2 | NA
SGSRAGEQY | TRBJ2-7 | TRBV20-1 | NA
ASSTGQGETPLH | TRBJ1-6 | TRBV19 | NA
ASRTGATRYEQY | TRBJ2-7 | TRBV28 | NA
ASSPFAGESSYNEQF | TRBJ2-1 | TRBV5-6 | NA
ASSVGGLETQY | TRBJ2-5 | TRBV9 | NA
ASSVDVNTEAF | TRBJ1-1 | TRBV9 | many
ASSLDGVGGSGYT | TRBJ1-2 | TRBV11-2 | NA
AGEYDSLCNYGYT | TRBJ1-2 | TRBV5-3 | NA
ASSRLSAGTQETQY | TRBJ2-5 | TRBV5-6 | once
ASSQPGTGLQETQY | TRBJ2-5 | TRBV19 | once
ASSFPKKETQY | TRBJ2-5 | TRBV5-6 | NA
ASSLLSALGSPLH | TRBJ1-6 | TRBV7-2 | NA
AWSRGWEKLF | TRBJ1-4 | TRBV30 | NA
ASSLVQGSNYGYT | TRBJ1-2 | TRBV7-9 | once
ASSPRLFRSGQAATDTQY | TRBJ2-3 | TRBV18 | NA
ASSQVKGDTGELF | TRBJ2-2 | TRBV4-1 | NA